This entry features one TCR beta chain sequence. Original handling: Estimates of nucleated cell counts were drawn from the amplification of reference gene primers. Assay used: immunoSEQ multiplex PCR; TCRdb lists only in-frame clones, some missing. The DNA was the basis for D and trimming; V, J and clone size are from that table. The sample has around 260,000 clones, 83% seen once. The data were taken from a study of blood T cell repertoires in COVID-19. Turning to the study itself: COVID-19 samples from acute and convalescent phases originated in the United States, Italy and Spain. In each case, the material was cDNA or gDNA derived from T cells, B-cell-depleted T cells, or PBMCs.

The sequence came from a woman between 50 and 59 years old who had recovered from COVID-19. Material for sequencing was peripheral blood.

The CDR3 region has the DNA TGTGCCTGGACCGGTCTTAACGGACAGGGGGTTTACGAGCAGTACTTC. Translated, it gives CAWTGLNGQGVYEQYF. The J gene is TRBJ2-7, the V gene TRBV30; 10 nucleotides agree with TRBD1. CDR1 is GTSNPN and CDR2 is SVGIG in the germline V gene (reference sequence). This CDR3 contains 16 residues. V shed 4 bases, J shed 4 bases, and the junction held 13 bases outside the gene matches.